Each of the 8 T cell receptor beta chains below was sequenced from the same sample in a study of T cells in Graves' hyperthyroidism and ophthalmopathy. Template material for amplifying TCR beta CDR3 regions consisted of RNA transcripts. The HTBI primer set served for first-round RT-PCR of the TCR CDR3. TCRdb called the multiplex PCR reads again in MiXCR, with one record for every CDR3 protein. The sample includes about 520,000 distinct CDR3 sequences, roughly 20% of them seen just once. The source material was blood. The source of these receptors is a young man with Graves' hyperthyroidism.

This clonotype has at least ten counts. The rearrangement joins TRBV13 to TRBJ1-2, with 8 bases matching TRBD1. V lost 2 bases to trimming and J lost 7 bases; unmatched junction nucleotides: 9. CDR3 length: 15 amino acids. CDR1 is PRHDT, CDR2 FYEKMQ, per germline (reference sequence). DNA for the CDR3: TGTGCCAGCAGCTTACGGACAGGGAGGACTGGTGGCTACACCTTC. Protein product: CASSLRTGRTGGYTF.

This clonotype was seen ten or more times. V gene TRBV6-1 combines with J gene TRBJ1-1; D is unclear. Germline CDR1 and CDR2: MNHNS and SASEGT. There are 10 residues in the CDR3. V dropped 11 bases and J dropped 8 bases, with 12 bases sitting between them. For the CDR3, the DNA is TGTGCCCTTGAGGTGCAGGAAGCTTTCTTT. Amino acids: CALEVQEAFF.

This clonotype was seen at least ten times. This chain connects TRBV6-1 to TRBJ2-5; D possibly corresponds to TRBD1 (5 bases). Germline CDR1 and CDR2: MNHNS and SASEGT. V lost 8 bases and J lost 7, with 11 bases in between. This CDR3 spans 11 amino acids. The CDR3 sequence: CASGTRGTQYF. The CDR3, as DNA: TGTGCCAGCGGTACAAGGGGGACCCAGTACTTC.

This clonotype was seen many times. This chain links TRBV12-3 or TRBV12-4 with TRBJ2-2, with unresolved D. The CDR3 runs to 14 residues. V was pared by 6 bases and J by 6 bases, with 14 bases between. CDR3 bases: TGTGCCAGCAGCCCCTCTTATCCCGCCGGGGAGCTGTTTTTT. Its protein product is CASSPSYPAGELFF.

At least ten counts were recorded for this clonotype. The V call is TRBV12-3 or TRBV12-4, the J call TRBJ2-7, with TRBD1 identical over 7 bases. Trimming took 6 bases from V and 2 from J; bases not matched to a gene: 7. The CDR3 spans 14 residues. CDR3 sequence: CASRPQGSPYEQYF. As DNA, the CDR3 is TGTGCCAGCAGGCCACAGGGGAGCCCCTACGAGCAGTACTTC.

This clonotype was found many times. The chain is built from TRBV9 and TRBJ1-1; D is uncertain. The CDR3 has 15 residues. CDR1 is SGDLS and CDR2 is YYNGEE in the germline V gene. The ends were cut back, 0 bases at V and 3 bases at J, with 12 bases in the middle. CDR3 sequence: CASSVDPSMDTEAFF. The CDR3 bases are TGTGCCAGCAGCGTAGACCCCTCCATGGACACTGAAGCTTTCTTT. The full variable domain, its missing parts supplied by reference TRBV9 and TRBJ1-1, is DSGVTQTPKHLITATGQRVTLRCSPRSGDLSVYWYQQSLDQGLQFLIQYYNGEERAKGNILERFSAQQFPDLHSELNLSSLELGDSALYFCASSVDPSMDTEAFFGQGTRLTVV.

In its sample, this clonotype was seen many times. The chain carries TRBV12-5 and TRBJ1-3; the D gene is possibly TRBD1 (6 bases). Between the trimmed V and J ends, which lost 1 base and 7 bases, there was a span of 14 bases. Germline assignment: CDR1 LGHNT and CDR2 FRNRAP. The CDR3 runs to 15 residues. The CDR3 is CASGLDRTGSNTIYF. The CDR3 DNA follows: TGTGCTAGTGGTTTGGACCGAACAGGGAGCAACACCATATATTTT.

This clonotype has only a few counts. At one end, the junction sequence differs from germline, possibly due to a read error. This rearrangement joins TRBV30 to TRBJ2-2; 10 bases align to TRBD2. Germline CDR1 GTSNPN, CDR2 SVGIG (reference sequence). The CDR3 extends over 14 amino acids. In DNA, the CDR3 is TGTGCCAGGAGTGTACTAGCGGGAACCGGGGAGCTGTTTTTT. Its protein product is CARSVLAGTGELFF.